One and the same sample provided the 28 T cell receptor beta chains below, sequenced in a study of shared clonotypes between healthy human individuals. TCRdb's table, derived via immunoSEQ multiplex PCR, lists solely in-frame clones and lacks some. The sample yields 2 million or so clones, 95% seen once. Source material: naive CD4+ T cells sorted from blood. As to subset: CD45RA+ positively selected. Receptors were obtained from a man aged 18 to 29 in good health.

J is TRBJ1-1 and V is TRBV21-1. TRBV21-1 is assigned pseudogene status. The CDR3 contains 8 residues. The CDR3 coding sequence is TGTTGGAACACTGAAGCTTTCTTT. This gives the protein CWNTEAFF.

The chain carries TRBV29-1 and TRBJ2-3; D possibly corresponds to TRBD1 (7 bases). The germline V gene encodes CDR1 SQVTM and CDR2 ANQGSEA. This CDR3 contains 15 residues. V was pared by 7 bases and J by 2 bases, with 19 bases between. The CDR3 coding sequence is TGCAGCGCACTGACAGGGACTTTTAACACAGATACGCAGTATTTT. Protein: CSALTGTFNTDTQYF.

V gene TRBV7-9 combines with J gene TRBJ2-3; D is tentatively TRBD1 or TRBD2 (6 bases each). Looked up from germline, CDR1 is SEHNR and CDR2 is FQNEAQ (reference sequence). Deletions cut 3 bases from V and 3 bases from J, with 16 bases between. The CDR3 runs 16 residues. The CDR3 is CASSLEGVFRTDTQYF. In nucleotides, the CDR3 is TGTGCCAGCAGCTTGGAGGGGGTCTTTAGGACAGATACGCAGTATTTT.

V usage is TRBV30 and J usage is TRBJ2-6, with D maybe TRBD1 (6 bases). Germline CDR1 reads GTSNPN; CDR2 reads SVGIG (reference sequence). CDR3 length equals 15 residues. V dropped 6 bases and J dropped 2 bases, with 14 bases sitting between them. The chain's CDR3 is CACPFEGAGANVLTF. CDR3 coding DNA: TGTGCCTGCCCCTTTGAGGGGGCTGGGGCCAACGTCCTGACTTTC.

The V and J genes are TRBV18 and TRBJ1-1; maybe TRBD1 (5 bases). The germline CDR1 and CDR2 sequences are KGHSH and LQKENI. V dropped 4 bases and J dropped 0 bases, with 15 bases sitting between them. The CDR3 has 16 amino acids. The CDR3 nucleotides are TGTGCCAGCTCACGTGGGGACGTCGGTTTGAACACTGAAGCTTTCTTT. Translation gives CASSRGDVGLNTEAFF.

This clone occurred once. The genes are TRBV6-5 and TRBJ2-7, with a possible D match to TRBD1 (6 bases). V lost 1 base and J lost 0, with 10 bases in between. The CDR3 contains 15 residues. CDR1 and CDR2 from the germline V gene are MNHEY and SVGAGI. The CDR3 region has the DNA TGTGCCAGCAGTTACTTCATGGACAGCTCCTACGAGCAGTACTTC. It yields the protein CASSYFMDSSYEQYF.

The chain carries TRBV6-6 and TRBJ1-3; no clear D gene. The CDR3 length is 14 residues. Trimming took 7 bases from V and 4 from J, leaving 14 bases between them. Germline CDR1 and CDR2: MNHNY and SVGAGI (reference sequence). The chain's CDR3 is CASNDEARGNTIYF. In nucleotides, the CDR3 is TGTGCCAGCAACGACGAGGCGAGGGGAAACACCATATATTTT.

This clone was recorded once. The chain has TRBV18 and TRBJ2-1, with D perhaps assigned TRBD1 or TRBD2 (5 bases each). CDR3 length: 18 residues. Trimming shortened V by 3 bases and J by 7 bases, and 25 bases separated the two germline ends. The germline V gene has CDR1 KGHSH and CDR2 LQKENI. The chain's CDR3 is CASSPLQSRLAKGNEQFF. In nucleotides, the CDR3 is TGTGCCAGCTCACCCCTACAAAGTCGGCTAGCAAAGGGGAATGAGCAGTTCTTC.

V usage is TRBV18 and J usage is TRBJ2-1; D perhaps matches TRBD2 (6 bases). Trimming stripped 0 bases from V and 12 bases from J, with 12 bases between. The CDR3 sequence is 13 residues long. CDR1 KGHSH and CDR2 LQKENI come from the germline V gene. The DNA of the CDR3 is TGTGCCAGCTCACCACCTCTAAGGGAGGCGCAGTTCTTC. It encodes CASSPPLREAQFF. Full variable domain (rest looked up from reference TRBV18 and TRBJ2-1): NAGVMQNPRHLVRRRGQEARLRCSPMKGHSHVYWYRQLPEEGLKFMVYLQKENIIDESGMPKERFSAEFPKEGPSILRIQQVVRGDSAAYFCASSPPLREAQFFGPGTRLTVL.

This chain joins TRBV11-2 and TRBJ2-7; TRBD1 aligns across 7 bases. The ends lost 1 base at V and 7 bases at J; junction bases unmatched: 10. This CDR3 contains 15 residues. Germline V gene data show CDR1 as SGHAT and CDR2 as FQNNGV. CDR3 region: CASSLGWDSPTEQYF. DNA for the CDR3: TGTGCCAGCAGCTTAGGGTGGGACAGCCCTACTGAGCAGTACTTC.

This clone was detected only once. The chain joins TRBV30 to TRBJ1-1; 7 bases agree with TRBD1. The CDR3 contains 13 residues. V shed 5 bases, J shed 0 bases, and the junction held 3 bases outside the gene matches. Germline V gene sequence: CDR1 GTSNPN, CDR2 SVGIG (reference sequence). The CDR3 region has the DNA TGTGCCTGGCAGGGACAGTTGAACACTGAAGCTTTCTTT. Translated: CAWQGQLNTEAFF.

The chain is built from TRBV30 and TRBJ1-2; weak D call: TRBD1 (6 bases). Deletions cut 1 base from V and 4 bases from J, with 13 bases between. From germline, CDR1 is GTSNPN and CDR2 SVGIG (reference sequence). The CDR3 has 14 residues. CDR3 nucleotides: TGTGCCTGGAGTGAAGGGGGGGTTCGCTATGGCTACACCTTC. This gives the protein CAWSEGGVRYGYTF.

This clone was picked up a small number of times. The V gene is TRBV7-9, the J gene TRBJ1-2; D gene uncertain. Trimming stripped 8 bases from V and 8 bases from J, with 15 bases between. This CDR3 is 12 amino acids long. Germline CDR1 reads SEHNR; CDR2 reads FQNEAQ (reference sequence). This chain's CDR3 is CASDGGSGGYTF. Written as DNA, the CDR3 is TGTGCCAGCGACGGAGGGTCAGGAGGCTACACCTTC.

The rearrangement links TRBV25-1 to TRBJ2-2; TRBD1 agrees at 12 bases. CDR1 is MGHDK, CDR2 SYGVNS, per germline. J lost 5 bases, V lost 1 base, and 8 bases had no gene match. This CDR3 spans 18 amino acids. CDR3 loop: CASSESQGQGARTGELFF. CDR3 DNA: TGTGCCAGCAGTGAATCGCAGGGACAGGGGGCGCGGACCGGGGAGCTGTTTTTT.

This clone was recorded only once. This chain uses TRBV7-9 with TRBJ2-3, with 9 bases lining up with TRBD2. Germline CDR1 is SEHNR and CDR2 is FQNEAQ (reference sequence). Trimming at V came to 8 bases and at J to 2 bases, leaving 11 bases not matched to a gene. The CDR3 extends over 16 amino acids. CDR3 region: CASSSLAGGLTDTQYF. CDR3 in DNA: TGTGCCAGCTCTTCCCTGGCGGGGGGGCTCACAGATACGCAGTATTTT.

The V call is TRBV11-2, the J call TRBJ1-1; 8 nucleotides match TRBD1. There are 15 residues in the CDR3. After removal of 5 bases from V and 1 base from J, the junction contained 6 bases not matched to a gene. Germline-derived CDR1 and CDR2 are SGHAT and FQNNGV. The CDR3 reads CASSPGGQANTEAFF. The DNA for the CDR3 is TGTGCCAGCAGCCCAGGGGGACAGGCGAACACTGAAGCTTTCTTT. The complete variable domain, with remaining parts taken from reference TRBV11-2 and TRBJ1-1, reads EAGVAQSPRYKIIEKRQSVAFWCNPISGHATLYWYQQILGQGPKLLIQFQNNGVVDDSQLPKDRFSAERLKGVDSTLKIQPAKLEDSAVYLCASSPGGQANTEAFFGQGTRLTVV.

The chain uses TRBV5-6 and TRBJ1-5, with 7 bases lining up with TRBD1. The V segment lost 0 bases and the J segment 7 bases; nucleotides outside the gene matches: 7. The germline V gene has CDR1 SGHDT and CDR2 YYEEEE. CDR3 length: 15 residues. The chain's CDR3 is CASSLGDREGQPQHF. The CDR3 nucleotides are TGTGCCAGCAGCTTGGGCGACAGGGAGGGACAGCCCCAGCATTTT.

V gene TRBV9 combines with J gene TRBJ2-2; possibly TRBD1 or TRBD2 for D (7 bases each). The CDR3 covers 16 residues. Trimming cost V 3 bases and J 2 bases, with 14 bases left between them. CDR1 is SGDLS, CDR2 YYNGEE, per germline. The CDR3 coding sequence is TGTGCCAGCAGCGAAAGCAGGGGGGGAAACACCGGGGAGCTGTTTTTT. Its protein is CASSESRGGNTGELFF.

This clone appeared once. The DNA for the CDR3 is TGCGCCAGCAGCGCGGGCCAAACCTTACTTACTAACTATGGCTACACCTTC. It encodes CASSAGQTLLTNYGYTF. The chain links TRBV5-1 to TRBJ1-2; unclear D gene. The CDR3 spans 17 residues. CDR1 is SGHRS, CDR2 YFSETQ, per germline. Trimming took off 4 bases at V and 0 bases at J, with 19 bases between the two ends.

The chain has TRBV2 and TRBJ1-2; 7 positions agree with TRBD1. Germline V lookup: CDR1 SNHLY, CDR2 FYNNEI. With 3 bases clipped from V and 1 base from J, the junction kept 5 bases outside the gene matches. CDR3 length equals 15 residues. The CDR3 sequence is CASSEGGQSNYGYTF. CDR3 nucleotides: TGTGCCAGCAGTGAGGGGGGACAGAGTAACTATGGCTACACCTTC.

The J gene is TRBJ2-5, the V gene TRBV13, with D possibly matching TRBD2 (5 bases). Trimming removed 0 bases at V and 7 bases at J, with 15 bases between. From germline, CDR1 is PRHDT and CDR2 FYEKMQ (reference sequence). The CDR3 covers 15 residues. The CDR3 DNA reads TGTGCCAGCAGCTTAGGAACTCCCAGTGGAGGGACCCAGTACTTC. It codes for CASSLGTPSGGTQYF.

CDR3 sequence reads: CASGFTGVEAFF. DNA for the CDR3: TGTGCTAGTGGTTTTACAGGGGTTGAAGCTTTCTTT. The J gene is TRBJ1-1, the V gene TRBV12-5, with 7 bases lining up with TRBD1. Germline V gene data show CDR1 as LGHNT and CDR2 as FRNRAP. There are 12 residues in the CDR3. The ends lost 3 bases at V and 7 bases at J; junction bases unmatched: 2.

The chain recombines TRBV10-3 with TRBJ2-7, with 8 bases lining up with TRBD2. Germline lookup yields CDR1 ENHRY and CDR2 SYGVKD. This CDR3 comprises 18 residues. The V and J ends lost 0 bases and 0 bases, in that order; junction bases with no gene match: 10. CDR3 sequence reads: CAISESRLAGLSSYEQYF. CDR3 nucleotide sequence: TGTGCCATCAGTGAGTCGCGGCTAGCGGGCCTGAGCTCCTACGAGCAGTACTTC.

Concerning this clone: At one end the junction does not follow the germline gene, possibly because of a read error. The chain is built from TRBV29-1 and TRBJ1-1, with D possibly TRBD1 on 6 matching bases. The CDR3 runs to 16 residues. Germline V CDR1 and CDR2: SQVTM, ANQGSEA. CDR3 sequence (DNA): TGCAGCGTTACAAGGGGGGGAACATCCAGGAACGCTGAAGCTTTCTTT. It yields the protein CSVTRGGTSRNAEAFF. The full variable domain, its missing parts supplied by reference TRBV29-1 and TRBJ1-1, is SAVISQKPSRDICQRGTSLTIQCQVDSQVTMMFWYRQQPGQSLTLIATANQGSEATYESGFVIDKFPISRPNLTFSTLTVSNMSPEDSSIYLCSVTRGGTSRNAEAFFGQGTRLTVV.

V gene TRBV4-1 combines with J gene TRBJ2-7; D may be TRBD1 (5 bases). The CDR3 consists of 17 residues. Germline loops: CDR1 MGHRA, CDR2 YSYEKL. Trimming shortened V by 4 bases and J by 1 base, and 20 bases separated the two germline ends. The CDR3 DNA reads as TGCGCCAGCAGCCCAGAAAGGGGCGCGAAGAGTTCCTACGAGCAGTACTTC. This sequence encodes CASSPERGAKSSYEQYF.

About this clone itself: The same CDR3 also results from other DNA sequences found in this sample. V gene TRBV10-3 combines with J gene TRBJ2-7; 13 nucleotides agree with TRBD2. Germline V gene sequence: CDR1 ENHRY, CDR2 SYGVKD. V gave up 3 bases and J gave up 7 bases; unmatched junction bases: 3. CDR3 length: 14 residues. CDR3 nucleotide sequence: TGTGCCATCAGTGAACTAGCGGGAGGGGGTGAGCAGTACTTC. It yields the protein CAISELAGGGEQYF.

This clone has a single count. The V gene is TRBV7-9, the J gene TRBJ2-1; 7 nucleotides align to TRBD1. The germline V gene encodes CDR1 SEHNR and CDR2 FQNEAQ (reference sequence). V shed 0 bases and J 5 bases; nucleotides not matched to a gene: 7. This CDR3 is built from 16 residues. CDR3 nucleotides: TGTGCCAGCAGCTTAGCCGGCAGGGGGACCCACAATGAGCAGTTCTTC. Residues: CASSLAGRGTHNEQFF.

The chain couples TRBV30 to TRBJ1-1, with a tentative D call TRBD1 (5 bases). With 2 bases removed from V and 4 bases from J, the gap between germline ends came to 11 bases. The CDR3 loop spans 13 amino acids. CDR1 and CDR2 from the germline V gene are GTSNPN and SVGIG (reference sequence). CDR3 residues: CAWSIGGATEAFF. CDR3 in DNA: TGTGCCTGGAGTATTGGGGGAGCCACTGAAGCTTTCTTT.